These 11 T cell receptor beta chains were all obtained from the same sample, sequenced in a study of cytomegalovirus exposure and HLA in healthy donors. The PCR used 60 Vbeta and 13 Jbeta primers. The data were produced by immunoSEQ multiplex PCR, yet TCRdb's version contains in-frame clones alone and is incomplete. The sample contains nearly 110,000 clones, 74% of which appear only once. What was sequenced was PBMCs. The receptors stem from a woman in her thirties or forties in good health and CMV-seropositive.

The chain carries TRBV19 and TRBJ2-7; D is uncertain. Per germline, CDR1 LNHDA and CDR2 SQIVND (reference sequence). The V and J ends lost 6 bases and 0 bases respectively, with 18 bases between them. The CDR3 length is 16 residues. The CDR3 region has the DNA TGTGCCAGTAGCCCGACCGGCCTAGTTCCCTCCTACGAGCAGTACTTC. Amino acids: CASSPTGLVPSYEQYF.

V is TRBV5-1 and J is TRBJ1-3; 7 positions agree with TRBD1. With 4 bases clipped from V and 4 bases from J, the junction kept 8 bases outside the gene matches. The CDR3 is made up of 15 amino acids. Looked up from germline, CDR1 is SGHRS and CDR2 is YFSETQ. CDR3 region: CASSVGDSGGNTIYF. The DNA for the CDR3 is TGCGCCAGCAGCGTGGGGGACAGCGGAGGAAACACCATATATTTT.

A few counts support this clone. The DNA for the CDR3 is TGTGCCAGCAGCTTATATCTGGGGGCGCCTGGGGCCAACGTCCTGACTTTC. Protein sequence: CASSLYLGAPGANVLTF. The V call is TRBV7-3, the J call TRBJ2-6, with D maybe TRBD1 (6 bases). CDR1 and CDR2 from the germline V gene are SGHTA and FQGTGA. The CDR3 is made up of 17 amino acids. Trimming left V 2 bases short and J 2 bases short, with 13 bases between.

The chain links TRBV15 to TRBJ2-7; perhaps TRBD1 as D (5 bases). CDR3 size: 13 residues. Per germline, CDR1 LNHNV and CDR2 YYDKDF (reference sequence). Trimming removed 0 bases at V and 8 bases at J, with 11 bases between. The CDR3: CATSRDGRDKQYF. CDR3 coding DNA: TGTGCCACCAGCAGAGATGGCAGGGATAAGCAGTACTTC.

The V gene is TRBV4-2, the J gene TRBJ2-3, with TRBD2 matching 10 bases. Losses at the gene ends were 4 bases for V and 5 bases for J; bases not matched to a gene: 6. This CDR3 is 15 amino acids long. Germline lookup yields CDR1 LGHNA and CDR2 YNFKEQ. The CDR3 here is CASSPERGGEDTQYF. The DNA of the CDR3 is TGTGCCAGCAGCCCGGAGCGGGGGGGTGAAGATACGCAGTATTTT.

The chain joins TRBV7-2 to TRBJ2-1; 10 bases align to TRBD2. J lost 4 bases, V lost 5 bases, and 5 bases had no gene match. The germline V gene has CDR1 SGHTA and CDR2 FQGNSA. There are 15 residues in the CDR3. The CDR3 sequence: CASSPGLAVYNEQFF. CDR3 DNA sequence: TGTGCCAGCAGCCCCGGACTAGCGGTTTACAATGAGCAGTTCTTC.

The rearrangement uses TRBV7-8 and TRBJ2-1; TRBD2 might be the D (6 bases). CDR3 length equals 15 residues. CDR1 is SGHVS and CDR2 is FQNEAQ in the germline V gene. V was cut by 5 bases and J by 3 bases, with 14 bases left in between. The CDR3 DNA follows: TGTGCCAGCAGCCGTTCCGGGACTGGCTACAATGAGCAGTTCTTC. Amino acid sequence: CASSRSGTGYNEQFF.

This chain links TRBV7-2 with TRBJ1-4; D is perhaps TRBD1 (5 bases). V was clipped by 6 bases and J by 0 bases, with 20 bases between them. This CDR3 spans 18 amino acids. Per germline, CDR1 SGHTA and CDR2 FQGNSA. CDR3 protein: CASSSRTRGPATNEKLFF. The CDR3 DNA follows: TGTGCCAGCAGTTCGCGGACTAGGGGACCCGCAACTAATGAAAAACTGTTTTTT.

The gene calls are TRBV6-5 and TRBJ2-5; a possible D gene is TRBD2 (5 bases). CDR1 and CDR2 from the germline V gene are MNHEY and SVGAGI. V lost 6 bases to trimming and J lost 5 bases, with 19 bases between them. This CDR3 region has 15 residues. CDR3 sequence: CASRSLLGSGETQYF. The CDR3 region has the DNA TGTGCCAGCAGATCCCTACTAGGTTCCGGGGAGACCCAGTACTTC.

This clone was counted only a few times. The rearrangement uses TRBV5-4 and TRBJ2-2; D gene unclear. Germline V gene sequence: CDR1 SGHNT, CDR2 YYREEE (reference sequence). Trimming took off 4 bases at V and 6 bases at J, with 10 bases between the two ends. This CDR3 has 13 amino acids. The CDR3 region is CASSTDGPGELFF. Written as DNA, the CDR3 is TGTGCCAGCAGCACCGATGGGCCCGGGGAGCTGTTTTTT.

The CDR3 nucleotides are TGTGCCAGCAGCTTAGGGACGGAGGAGAGGTACACCTTC. Translating it yields CASSLGTEERYTF. This chain joins TRBV11-2 and TRBJ1-2; D is unresolved. Germline assignment: CDR1 SGHAT and CDR2 FQNNGV. This CDR3 has 13 residues. Trimming pared 1 base from V and 11 bases from J, leaving 14 bases between.